This entry is about one T cell receptor (beta chain). In its sample, this clone was seen a few times. Its antigen is currently not known. No much larger clonotype is one base removed from it; base qualities were not supplied. This entry is derived from a study of shared clonotypes between healthy human individuals (dated by TCRdb to the early 2020s). The study in broad terms: The cohort comprised two women and a few men aged 18 to 49 years. For each donor, CD4 naive and CD4 memory were each run on three plates, CD8 naive on two plates, and CD8 memory on one plate. The study deeply sequenced blood TCR repertoires of about 5 healthy adults to estimate repertoire size and the extent of clonotype sharing between individuals. Different laboratories and diverse techniques were used to prepare libraries and sequence TCR repertoires, to increase sequencing depth and limit assay-specific biases. Each donor's leukapheresis produced roughly between about 0.8 and 8.9 billion PBMCs. Broader findings and caveats from the paper: The small number of donors limited the genetic and exposure-history diversity represented. Pairwise subsampling led to the expectation that sequencing depth would affect the degree of clonotype sharing among donors. Sampling was restricted to blood, and TCR repertoires in tissues likely differ from the TCR repertoires found in blood. Compared with non-shared clonotypes, clonotypes shared by all four sorted-subset donors had higher generation probabilities. Naive subsets generally had larger estimated clonotype richness than memory subsets. When a few donors were compared, the shared fraction of clonotypes was around 5% for naive CD4, 3.5% to 4% for naive CD8, 2% to 2.5% for memory CD4, and around 0.37% for memory CD8. Incomplete sequencing was indicated by rarefaction of sorted-subset datasets, despite the large sequencing depth.

The donors were healthy, HIV-negative adults who had no recently reported acute infections or vaccinations. Every donor was a Caucasian adult residing in Nashville, Tennessee, USA. CD4+ T cells were enriched by magnetic negative selection, after which naive cells were positively selected on CD45RA and the negative fraction was taken as the memory subset. After blood collection by leukapheresis, PBMCs were isolated using Ficoll-Histopaque density gradient centrifugation and then cryopreserved in the vapor phase of liquid nitrogen. Purity and quantity of every magnetically sorted T cell population were checked by analytical flow cytometry. Genomic DNA was isolated from each sorted fraction and quantified by UV absorbance on a Nanodrop 2000c. Using the deep immunoSEQ assay, multiplex PCR amplified TCR CDR3 regions from genomic DNA. Genomic DNA extracted from each cell subset was distributed evenly over all wells of several immunoSEQ 96-well plates, and each plate served as one replicate. For sorted subsets, around 0.2 ug genomic DNA, equal to 25,000 to 35,000 T cell genomes, was loaded into each replicate PCR. Purified libraries were measured with a Qubit 3.0 fluorometer, size-checked on a Bioanalyzer 2100, and measured again with the KAPA Library Quantification kit. Every immunoSEQ 96-well plate was sequenced on a dedicated single-read 150-cycle Illumina NextSeq 550 flow cell. For the original study's pipeline: The immunoSEQ output contained only junctional sequences without quality scores, so filtering could not match that applied to full-length reads. To assign V/J genes and CDR3, sequences were annotated using PyIR, a Python wrapper for IgBLAST v1.9, with IMGT germline references. Reads were removed for weak V/J assignments (E-value above 1e-6), missing CDR3, stop codons, out-of-frame junctions, or ambiguous translated residues. V3J clonotypes were defined as sequences sharing an identical inferred V gene, J gene, and CDR3 amino acid sequence. The percentage overlap between two repertoires was calculated by dividing the number of shared unique clonotypes by the size of the smaller repertoire. Three approaches were used to assess repertoire richness: RTK rarefaction, the Chao1 estimator, and Recon v2.1 estimates of unobserved clonotypes. Generation probabilities were computed with OLGA for all TCRbeta clonotypes obtained by the gDNA method from a few donors. Here the immuneACCESS table is served through TCRdb, limited to in-frame sequences with V and J called. Missing clones are a known gap in these copies; in checked studies unresolved V genes cover under half, and the rest lacks a known reason. Clone size and the V and J calls come from that table; the DNA yielded D and trimming. The sample table records 1 million to 1.2 million clones; about 80% of these occur just once. The ten largest make up about 0.94% of the sample.

Cut back by 0 bases and 0 bases, the V and J ends lie 6 bases apart. From the cysteine up to the phenylalanine, the CDR3 has a length of 14 residues. The CDR3 DNA has 42 bases and is translated from base 1. CDR1 and CDR2 were assigned from the germline V gene as SGHVS and FNYEAQ. Sequencing was performed on memory CD4+ T cells from PBMCs. Taken with the paper, the label for cell subset or site translates to: CD45RA-negative fraction. This TCR came from a man aged 18 to 30 in good health. Some clones in this sample may be carry-over from other donors' samples. Recombination connected TRBV7-6 to TRBJ2-7; too little of a D gene remains to name it. In nucleotides, the sequence is TGTGCCAGCAGCTTAGCGCGGAGCTCCTACGAGCAGTACTTC. Its amino acids are CASSLARSSYEQYF.